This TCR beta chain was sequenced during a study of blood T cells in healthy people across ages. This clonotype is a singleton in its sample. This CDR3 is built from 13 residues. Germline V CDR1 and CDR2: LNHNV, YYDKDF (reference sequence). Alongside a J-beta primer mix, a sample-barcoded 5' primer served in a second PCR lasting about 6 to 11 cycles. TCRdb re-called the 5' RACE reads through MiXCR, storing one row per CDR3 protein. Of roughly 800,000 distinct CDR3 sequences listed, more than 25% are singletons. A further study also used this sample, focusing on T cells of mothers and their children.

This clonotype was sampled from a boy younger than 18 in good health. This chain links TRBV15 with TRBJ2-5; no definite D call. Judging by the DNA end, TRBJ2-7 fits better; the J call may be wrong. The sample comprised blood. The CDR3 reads CATRKTFLGEQYF. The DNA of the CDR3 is TGTGCCACCAGAAAGACCTTCCTAGGCGAGCAGTACTTC.